The clone carrying this T cell receptor (beta chain) was detected once. This record belongs to a study of blood T cell repertoires in COVID-19. About the study: From the United States, Italy and Spain came samples of acute and convalescent COVID-19.

Germline assignment: CDR1 SEHNR and CDR2 FQNEAQ (reference sequence). The V gene lost 2 bases and the J gene lost 4 bases, with 11 bases spanning the gap. The CDR3 runs 14 residues. Source study methods: Estimation of nucleated cell counts was performed using reference gene primer amplification. Assay: immunoSEQ multiplex PCR; the TCRdb copy retains only in-frame clones and omits some. D and trimming come from the DNA, and the V and J calls and clone size come from that table. The table has 160,000 or so clones, 75% to 80% seen once. Sequenced: peripheral blood. The TCR comes from a woman older than 75 with acute or convalescent COVID-19. J is TRBJ1-2 and V is TRBV7-9; D is undetermined. The CDR3 sequence: CASSLRTGGYGYTF. DNA of the CDR3: TGTGCCAGCAGCTTAAGGACCGGAGGCTATGGCTACACCTTC.